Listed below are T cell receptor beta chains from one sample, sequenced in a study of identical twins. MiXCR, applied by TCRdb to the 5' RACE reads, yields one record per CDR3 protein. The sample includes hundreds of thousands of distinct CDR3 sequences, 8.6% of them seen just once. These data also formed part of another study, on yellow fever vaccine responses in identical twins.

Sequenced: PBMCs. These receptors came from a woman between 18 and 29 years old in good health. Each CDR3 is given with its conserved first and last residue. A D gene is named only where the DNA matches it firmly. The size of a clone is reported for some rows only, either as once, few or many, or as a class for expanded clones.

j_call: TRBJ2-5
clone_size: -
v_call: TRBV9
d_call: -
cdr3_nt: TGTGCCAGCAGCGTAGCGGGGGCCGGGCAGACCCAGTACTTC
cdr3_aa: CASSVAGAGQTQYF

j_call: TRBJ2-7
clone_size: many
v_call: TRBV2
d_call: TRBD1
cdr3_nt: TGTGCCAGCAGTGCGGGACAGGCGGGGGAGCAGTACTTC
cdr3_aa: CASSAGQAGEQYF

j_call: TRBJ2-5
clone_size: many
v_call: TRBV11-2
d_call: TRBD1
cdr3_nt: TGTGCCAGCAGCTTGGGACAGGGGGCCGGAGAGACCCAGTACTTC
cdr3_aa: CASSLGQGAGETQYF

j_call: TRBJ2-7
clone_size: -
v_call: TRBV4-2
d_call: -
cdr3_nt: TGTGCCAGCAGCCAAGACATGATGGGCGAGCAGTACTTC
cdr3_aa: CASSQDMMGEQYF

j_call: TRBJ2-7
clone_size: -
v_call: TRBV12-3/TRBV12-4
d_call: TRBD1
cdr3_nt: TGTGCCAGCAGTCACAGGGGACAGGGGGACGAGCAGTACTTC
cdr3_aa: CASSHRGQGDEQYF

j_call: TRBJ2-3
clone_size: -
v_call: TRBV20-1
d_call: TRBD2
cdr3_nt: TGCAGTGCTCTCCTAGCGGACACAGATACGCAGTATTTT
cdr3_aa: CSALLADTDTQYF

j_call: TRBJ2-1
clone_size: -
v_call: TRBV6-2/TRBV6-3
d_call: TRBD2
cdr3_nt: TGTGCCAGCAGTGATCTAGCGGGAGGGTCCTACAATGAGCAGTTCTTC
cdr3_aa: CASSDLAGGSYNEQFF

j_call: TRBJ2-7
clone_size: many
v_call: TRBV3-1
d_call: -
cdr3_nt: TGTGCCAGCAGTACAGATCGGCGGGTGGGAGACGAGCAGTACTTC
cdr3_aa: CASSTDRRVGDEQYF

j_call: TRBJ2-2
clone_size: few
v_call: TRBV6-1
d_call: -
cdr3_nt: TGTGCCAGCACTCTCGGGACAAAGAACACCGGGGAGCTGTTTTTT
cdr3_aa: CASTLGTKNTGELFF

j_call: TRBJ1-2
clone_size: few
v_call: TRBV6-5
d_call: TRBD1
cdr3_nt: TGTGCCAGCAGTTACTTTACCGGGACAGGGTTTGACGGCTACACCTTC
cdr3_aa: CASSYFTGTGFDGYTF

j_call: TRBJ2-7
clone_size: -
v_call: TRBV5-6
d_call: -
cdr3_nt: TGTGCCAGCAGCTTTCGGGCGGACATGCACTACGAGCAGTACTTC
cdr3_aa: CASSFRADMHYEQYF

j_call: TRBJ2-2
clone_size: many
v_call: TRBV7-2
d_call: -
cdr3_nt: TGTGCCAGCAGCTTGAATGGCGGGGAGCTGTTTTTT
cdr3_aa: CASSLNGGELFF

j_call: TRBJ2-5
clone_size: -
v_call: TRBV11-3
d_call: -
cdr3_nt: TGTGCCAGCAGCTTAGATGGAAAAAGGGTAGAAGGAGAGACCCAGTACTTC
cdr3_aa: CASSLDGKRVEGETQYF

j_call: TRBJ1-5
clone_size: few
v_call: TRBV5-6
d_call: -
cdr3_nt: TGTGCCAGCAGCTTAGGGCATTTGAATAGCAATCAGCCCCAGCATTTT
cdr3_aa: CASSLGHLNSNQPQHF

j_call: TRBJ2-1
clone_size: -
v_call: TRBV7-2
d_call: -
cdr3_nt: TGTGCCAGCAGCTTGTCAACGGGAGTCTACAATGAGCAGTTCTTC
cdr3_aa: CASSLSTGVYNEQFF

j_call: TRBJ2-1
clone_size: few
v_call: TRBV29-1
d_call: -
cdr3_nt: TGCAGCGTTCCCTCCTCCGTTTCCTATGAGCAGTTCTTC
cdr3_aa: CSVPSSVSYEQFF

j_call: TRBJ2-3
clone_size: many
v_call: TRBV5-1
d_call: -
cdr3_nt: TGCGCCAGCAGCTTGGGGGTCACCCCACCGCCGCAGTATTTT
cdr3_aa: CASSLGVTPPPQYF

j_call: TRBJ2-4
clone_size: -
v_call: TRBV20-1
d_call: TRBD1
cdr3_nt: TGCAGTGCTACCGGGACAGACCAACCCAAAAACATTCAGTACTTC
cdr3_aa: CSATGTDQPKNIQYF

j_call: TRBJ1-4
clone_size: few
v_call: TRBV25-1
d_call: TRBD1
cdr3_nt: TGTGCCAGCAGTGAACCTCGGACAGGGAATGAAAAACTGTTTTTT
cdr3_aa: CASSEPRTGNEKLFF

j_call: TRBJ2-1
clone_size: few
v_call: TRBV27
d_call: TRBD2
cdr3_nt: TGTGCCAGCGGGAGGGGACTAGCAGGCAATGAGCAGTTCTTC
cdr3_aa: CASGRGLAGNEQFF

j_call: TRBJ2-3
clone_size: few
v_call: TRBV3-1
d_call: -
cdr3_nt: TGTGCCAGCAGCCAACCTGCGGGATACACAGATACGCAGTATTTT
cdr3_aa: CASSQPAGYTDTQYF

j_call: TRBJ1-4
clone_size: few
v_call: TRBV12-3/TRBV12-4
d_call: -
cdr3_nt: TGTGCCAGCACCCTGGGCCAGGCAGCTAATGAAAAACTGTTTTTT
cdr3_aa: CASTLGQAANEKLFF

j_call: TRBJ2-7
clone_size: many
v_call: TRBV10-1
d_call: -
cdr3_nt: TGCGCCAGCAGTGCGAACTCCGGAGGCTCCTACGAGCAGTACTTC
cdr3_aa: CASSANSGGSYEQYF

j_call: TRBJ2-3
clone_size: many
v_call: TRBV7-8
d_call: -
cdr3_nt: TGTGCCAGCACGAGCGGCCCCAACACAGATACGCAGTATTTT
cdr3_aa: CASTSGPNTDTQYF

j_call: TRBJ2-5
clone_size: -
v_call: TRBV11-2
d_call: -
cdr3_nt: TGTGCCAGCAGCTTAGGGGGGCTGTACCAAGAGACCCAGTACTTC
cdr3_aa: CASSLGGLYQETQYF

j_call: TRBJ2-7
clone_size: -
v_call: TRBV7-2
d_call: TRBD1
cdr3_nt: TGTGCCAGCAGCGTCCGACAGGGTCTAGGGGAGCAGTACTTC
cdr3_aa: CASSVRQGLGEQYF

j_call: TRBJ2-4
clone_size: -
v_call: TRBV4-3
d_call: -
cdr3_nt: TGCGCCAGCAGCCAAGGGGGGCCGGGCTCCAAAAACATTCAGTACTTC
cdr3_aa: CASSQGGPGSKNIQYF

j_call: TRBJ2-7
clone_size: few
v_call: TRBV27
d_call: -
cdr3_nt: TGTGCCAGCAGTCTACTTTCTACCCCCTACGAGCAGTACTTC
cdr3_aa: CASSLLSTPYEQYF

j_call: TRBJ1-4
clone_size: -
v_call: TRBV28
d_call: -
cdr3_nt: TGTGCCAGCAGCTCGACAGTGCCTAATGAAAAACTGTTTTTT
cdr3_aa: CASSSTVPNEKLFF

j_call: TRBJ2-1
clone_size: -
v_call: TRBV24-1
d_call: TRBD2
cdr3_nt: TGTGCCACCAGTGATACCCTAGCGGGAGCGCTCAATGAGCAGTTCTTC
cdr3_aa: CATSDTLAGALNEQFF

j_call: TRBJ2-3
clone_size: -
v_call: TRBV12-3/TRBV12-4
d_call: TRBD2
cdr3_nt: TGTGCCTTCAGTTTAGAGGGCTTTAGCGGGGGGGACACAGATACGCAGTATTTT
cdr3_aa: CAFSLEGFSGGDTDTQYF

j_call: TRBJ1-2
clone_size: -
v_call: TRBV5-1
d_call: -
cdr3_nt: TGCGCCAGCAGACTCGGGGGCGCGGAGGGCTACACCTTC
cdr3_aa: CASRLGGAEGYTF

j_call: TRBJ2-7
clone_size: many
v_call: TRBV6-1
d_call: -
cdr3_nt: TGTGCCAGCAGGGAGGGGTATAGGGAGCAGTACTTC
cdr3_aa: CASREGYREQYF

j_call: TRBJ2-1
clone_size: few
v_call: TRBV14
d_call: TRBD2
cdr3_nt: TGTGCCAGCAGCCAAGTACCGGGACTAGGAAGCAATGAGCAGTTCTTC
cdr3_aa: CASSQVPGLGSNEQFF

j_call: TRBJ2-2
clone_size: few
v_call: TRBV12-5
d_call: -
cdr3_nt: TGTGCTAGTTACAGGATTCCCGGGGAGCTGTTTTTT
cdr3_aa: CASYRIPGELFF

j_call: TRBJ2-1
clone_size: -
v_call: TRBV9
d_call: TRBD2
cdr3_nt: TGTGCCAGCAGCGTCAGCTCGACTAGCGGGAGTATCCCCTACAATGAGCAGTTCTTC
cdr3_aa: CASSVSSTSGSIPYNEQFF

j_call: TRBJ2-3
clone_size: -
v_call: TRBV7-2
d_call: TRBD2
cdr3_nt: TGTGCCAGCAGCTTACGCGGGAGACCCCCAGATACGCAGTATTTT
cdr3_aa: CASSLRGRPPDTQYF

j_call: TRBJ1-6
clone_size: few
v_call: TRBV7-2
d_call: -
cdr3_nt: TGTGCCAGCAGCTTAGGTACCAGGGGATCCAATTCACCCCTCCACTTT
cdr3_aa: CASSLGTRGSNSPLHF

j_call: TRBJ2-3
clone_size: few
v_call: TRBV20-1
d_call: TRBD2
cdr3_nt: TGCAGTGCCCTGGGACTAGCGGGAGTATACACAGATACGCAGTATTTT
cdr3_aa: CSALGLAGVYTDTQYF

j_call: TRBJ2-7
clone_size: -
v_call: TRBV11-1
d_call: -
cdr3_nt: TGTGCCAGCAGCTTAGCGCGGCAGGCACAATCTCCGGGACTGGGATCCTACGAGCAGTACTTC
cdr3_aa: CASSLARQAQSPGLGSYEQYF

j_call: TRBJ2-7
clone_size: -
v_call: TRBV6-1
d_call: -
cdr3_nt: TGTGCCAGCAGAATACGAGGACAGCCAAACGATCGACAGTACTTC
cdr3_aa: CASRIRGQPNDRQYF

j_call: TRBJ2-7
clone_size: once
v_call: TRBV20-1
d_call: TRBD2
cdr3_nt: TGCAGTGCTAGAGATCAGCGGGGTAGCGTCTCCTACGAGCAGTACTTC
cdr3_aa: CSARDQRGSVSYEQYF

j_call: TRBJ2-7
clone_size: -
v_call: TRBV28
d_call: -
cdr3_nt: TGTGCCAGCAGTTCCCGGCAGTACTACGAGCAGTACTTC
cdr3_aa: CASSSRQYYEQYF

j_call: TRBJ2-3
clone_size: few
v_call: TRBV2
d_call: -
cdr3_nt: TGTGCCTCACGTGAGAACCCAGCAGATACGCAGTATTTT
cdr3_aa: CASRENPADTQYF

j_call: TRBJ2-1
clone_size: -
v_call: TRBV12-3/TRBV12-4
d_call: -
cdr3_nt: TGTGCCAGCAGTTGGGCCCAGGATGAGCAGTTCTTC
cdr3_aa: CASSWAQDEQFF

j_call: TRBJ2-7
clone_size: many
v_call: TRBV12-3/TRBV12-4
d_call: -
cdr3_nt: TGTGCCAGCAGTTCCTACCGGGACACTACCTACGAGCAGTACTTC
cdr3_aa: CASSSYRDTTYEQYF

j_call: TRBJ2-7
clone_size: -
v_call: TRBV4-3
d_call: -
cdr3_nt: TGCGCCAGCAGCCAAGCGGACACCTCCTACGAGCAGTACTTC
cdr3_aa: CASSQADTSYEQYF

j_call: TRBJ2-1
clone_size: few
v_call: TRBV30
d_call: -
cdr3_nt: TGTGCCTGGGCCGGGACCACCTACAATGAGCAGTTCTTC
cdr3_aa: CAWAGTTYNEQFF

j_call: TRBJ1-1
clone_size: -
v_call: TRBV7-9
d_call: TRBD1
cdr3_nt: TGTGCCAGCAGCTTCAGGGGACAGGGAGAGAACACTGAAGCTTTCTTT
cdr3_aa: CASSFRGQGENTEAFF

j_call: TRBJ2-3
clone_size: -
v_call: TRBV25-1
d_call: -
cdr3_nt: TGTGCCAGCAGTGACTCATTGGGGACAGATACGCAGTATTTT
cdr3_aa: CASSDSLGTDTQYF

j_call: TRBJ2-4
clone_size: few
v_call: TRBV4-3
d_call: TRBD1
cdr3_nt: TGCGCCAGCAGCCAAGGGACAGGGGGCAACATTCAGTACTTC
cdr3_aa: CASSQGTGGNIQYF

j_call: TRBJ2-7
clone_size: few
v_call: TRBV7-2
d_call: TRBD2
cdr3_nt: TGTGCCAGCAGCTCACCTGGGACTATTCAGGAGCAGTACTTC
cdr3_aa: CASSSPGTIQEQYF

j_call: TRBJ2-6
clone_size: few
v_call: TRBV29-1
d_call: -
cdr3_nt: TGCAGCGTAACAGCCTCTGGGGCCAACGTCCTGACTTTC
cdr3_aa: CSVTASGANVLTF

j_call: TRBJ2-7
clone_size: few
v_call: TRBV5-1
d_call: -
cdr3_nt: TGCGCCAGCAGCTTGGCCTTGAGCAGATACTACGAGCAGTACTTC
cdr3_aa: CASSLALSRYYEQYF

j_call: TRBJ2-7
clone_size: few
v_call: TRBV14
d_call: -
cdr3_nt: TGTGCCAGCAGCCAAGATAAGTTTGGCAGGGGAACCTACGAGCAGTACTTC
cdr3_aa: CASSQDKFGRGTYEQYF